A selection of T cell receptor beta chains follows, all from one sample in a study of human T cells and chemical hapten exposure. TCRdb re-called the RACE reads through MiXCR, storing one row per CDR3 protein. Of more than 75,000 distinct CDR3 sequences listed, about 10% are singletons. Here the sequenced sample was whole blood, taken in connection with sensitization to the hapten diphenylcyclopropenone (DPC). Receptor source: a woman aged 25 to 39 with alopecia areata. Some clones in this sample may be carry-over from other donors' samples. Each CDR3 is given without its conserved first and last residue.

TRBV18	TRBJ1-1	ASSPDGIVPDTEAF
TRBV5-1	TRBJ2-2	ASRQGEFTGELF
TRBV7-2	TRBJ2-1	ASSFTALSNEQF
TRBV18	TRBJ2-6	ASSPFSGPRSGANVLT
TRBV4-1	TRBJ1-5	ASSQEQINQPQH
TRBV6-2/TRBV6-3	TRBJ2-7	ASSAAHEQY
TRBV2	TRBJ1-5	ASSEIGPPMGQPQH
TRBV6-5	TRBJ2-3	ASSYRLVPGQHTDTQY
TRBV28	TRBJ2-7	ASRPGGREQY
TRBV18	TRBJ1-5	ASSPLDSSNQPQH
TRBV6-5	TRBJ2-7	ASSTHGARQY
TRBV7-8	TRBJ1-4	ASSLGQGGVREKLF
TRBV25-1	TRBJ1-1	ASSEWGARV
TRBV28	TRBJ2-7	ASSLERREQY
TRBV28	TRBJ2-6	ASRSLTGRWTGANVLT
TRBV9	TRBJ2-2	ASSVGQRVRELF
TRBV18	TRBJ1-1	ASSPPQVLGNAEAF